A selection of T cell receptor beta chains follows, all from one sample in a study of vaccination and CD4 T cells after COVID-19. A single record per CDR3 protein comes from TCRdb applying MiXCR to the PCR reads. The table shows 7,500 to 9,500 distinct CDR3 sequences, with more than 50% occurring only once. What these receptors recognize is not known. The sequenced sample was cultured CD4+ T cells from blood, obtained after SARS-CoV-2 vaccination. These receptors all stem from a human donor with COVID-19. Each CDR3 is given without its conserved first and last residue.

v_call	j_call	cdr3_aa
TRBV28	TRBJ2-7	ASSLGTSVGEQY
TRBV7-3	TRBJ1-1	ASSIGQGGTEAF
TRBV7-2	TRBJ1-6	ASRYDPGSPLH
TRBV9	TRBJ1-6	ASSVAGQENSPLH
TRBV7-9	TRBJ2-5	ASSFRLDQETQY
TRBV12-3/TRBV12-4	TRBJ1-6	ASKRTGLGNSPLH
TRBV7-2	TRBJ1-5	ASSLKLTGLAHQPQH
TRBV7-2	TRBJ2-7	ASSLGQGGREQY
TRBV9	TRBJ2-1	ASSVSGTGGTEQF
TRBV12-3/TRBV12-4	TRBJ1-5	ASSLGGAGWQPQH
TRBV6-1	TRBJ1-2	ASHRDYGYT
TRBV6-1	TRBJ1-5	ASSETGDGQPQH
TRBV20-1	TRBJ1-6	SVSGQNSPLH
TRBV7-2	TRBJ1-3	ASSLLTRGSGNTIY
TRBV20-1	TRBJ1-5	SASEGQPQH
TRBV6-1	TRBJ1-5	ASRSEGLHSNQPQH
TRBV20-1	TRBJ2-7	SAITGGAPYEQY
TRBV14	TRBJ2-7	ASSPGQGFSSYEQY
TRBV19	TRBJ1-2	ASSTGTGYRTNNGYT
TRBV20-1	TRBJ1-2	SASENYRGLGYT
TRBV5-8	TRBJ1-2	ASSPTGTGSGYT
TRBV6-4	TRBJ1-2	ASRGDPLAYGYT
TRBV7-9	TRBJ1-1	ASSFSVDSRKNTEAF
TRBV20-1	TRBJ1-4	SARRPGRQGEKLF
TRBV28	TRBJ2-1	ASSLEGSDNEQF
TRBV11-2	TRBJ1-5	ASSPDRLNQPQH
TRBV20-1	TRBJ1-5	SARDRGDQPQH
TRBV2	TRBJ1-5	ASKAEPNQPQH
TRBV6-1	TRBJ2-5	ASSRRLAGEETQY
TRBV6-5	TRBJ2-3	ASSYDLPRADTQY
TRBV7-9	TRBJ2-7	ASSQPGTGGGEQY
TRBV2	TRBJ1-5	ASRDNQAQPQH
TRBV20-1	TRBJ1-5	SAQRDGSHLVH
TRBV11-2	TRBJ1-2	ASSEDRSWYGYT
TRBV15	TRBJ2-7	ATSRVVGSQRTYEQY
TRBV7-2	TRBJ1-2	ASSLGGGASSYGYT
TRBV7-2	TRBJ2-5	ASSLIQGRETQY
TRBV6-1	TRBJ2-7	ASSEPTGPGEQH
TRBV15	TRBJ2-4	ATSRTQGAGTKNIQY
TRBV25-1	TRBJ1-5	ASSEPPQPQH
TRBV9	TRBJ2-5	ASSPQTSGGAETQY
TRBV15	TRBJ1-1	ATSGRASTEAF
TRBV7-3	TRBJ2-5	ASSQTGVGETQY
TRBV20-1	TRBJ1-6	SARGGNSPLH
TRBV4-2	TRBJ2-5	ASSQSGTSGVETQY
TRBV19	TRBJ1-1	ASRQVGLSTEAF
TRBV7-2	TRBJ1-3	ASSLLGRAGNTIY
TRBV7-6	TRBJ1-2	ASSPRSPGQVSMGYGYT
TRBV15	TRBJ1-1	ATSRDLGGGTEAF
TRBV27	TRBJ1-1	ASSLGQAYTEAF
TRBV2	TRBJ2-5	ASSVAQETQY
TRBV6-1	TRBJ1-2	ASSGQGYGYT
TRBV7-8	TRBJ2-3	ASSLAVLRKGTDTQY
TRBV7-2	TRBJ2-3	ASSLGPTDTQY
TRBV6-2/TRBV6-3	TRBJ2-2	ASNSGGASRTGELF
TRBV20-1	TRBJ1-6	SGIKGQGHNSPLH
TRBV7-2	TRBJ1-5	ASSLASTGTQPQH
TRBV10-1	TRBJ1-6	ASSGLTGSPLH
TRBV7-9	TRBJ2-2	ASSRDRARTGELF
TRBV11-2	TRBJ1-5	ASSLGQGGFNQPQH